Listed here are 2 T cell receptor beta chains from one sample, sequenced in a study of beta chain features in type 1 diabetes. General study results and limits: TCRB CDR3s from Type 1 diabetes patients were moderately but significantly shorter in all four CD4+ subsets.

No antigens are known for them. Every isolated RNA sample was fully reverse transcribed, so sequencing captured expressed TCRB transcripts. The table came from immunoSEQ multiplex PCR; TCRdb's copy has only in-frame clones and leaves some out. The sample holds fewer than 70,000 clones; 60% to 70% are singletons and the top ten take over 0.25%. The sequencing sample was made of stem cell memory CD4+ T cells from blood. These receptors originate from a woman between 25 and 40 years old with type 1 diabetes.

This clone appeared a few times. The chain combines TRBV9 with TRBJ2-1; 13 positions match TRBD2. CDR1 is SGDLS and CDR2 is YYNGEE in the germline V gene. V lost 8 bases and J lost 7; bases outside the gene matches: 12. The CDR3 is 16 residues long. The CDR3 spells CASSGLAGILGNEQFF. The CDR3 region has the DNA TGTGCCAGTTCGGGACTAGCGGGAATTTTGGGAAATGAGCAGTTCTTC.

This clone was found a few times. V gene TRBV30 combines with J gene TRBJ1-1; 7 bases line up with TRBD1. The V segment lost 3 bases and the J segment 3 bases; nucleotides outside the gene matches: 4. Germline V gene data show CDR1 as GTSNPN and CDR2 as SVGIG (reference sequence). The CDR3 spans 13 residues. CDR3 loop: CAWSRQGDTEAFF. The CDR3 coding sequence is TGTGCCTGGAGCCGACAGGGCGACACTGAAGCTTTCTTT.